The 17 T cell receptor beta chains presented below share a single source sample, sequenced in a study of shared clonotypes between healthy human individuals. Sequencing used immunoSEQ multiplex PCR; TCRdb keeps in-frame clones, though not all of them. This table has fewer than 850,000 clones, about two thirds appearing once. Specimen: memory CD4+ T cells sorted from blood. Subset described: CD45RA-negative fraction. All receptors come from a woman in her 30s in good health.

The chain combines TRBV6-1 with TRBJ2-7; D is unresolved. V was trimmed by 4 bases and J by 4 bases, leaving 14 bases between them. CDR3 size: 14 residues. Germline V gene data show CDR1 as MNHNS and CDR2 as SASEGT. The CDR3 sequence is CASSGLLGPYEQYF. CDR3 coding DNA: TGTGCCAGCAGTGGGCTGTTGGGCCCATACGAGCAGTACTTC.

The CDR3 here is CASSYSRNYNEQFF. In DNA, the CDR3 is TGTGCCAGCAGTTACTCCAGAAATTACAATGAGCAGTTCTTC. V is TRBV6-6 and J is TRBJ2-1; D is unresolved. From germline, CDR1 is MNHNY and CDR2 SVGAGI (reference sequence). V lost 0 bases to trimming and J lost 4 bases, with 7 bases between them. The CDR3 loop spans 14 amino acids.

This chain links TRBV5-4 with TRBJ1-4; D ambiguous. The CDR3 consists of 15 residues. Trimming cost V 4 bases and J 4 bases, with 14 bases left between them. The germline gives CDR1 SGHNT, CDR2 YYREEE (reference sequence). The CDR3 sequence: CASSPDTSVNEKLFF. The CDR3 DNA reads TGTGCCAGCAGCCCCGACACCTCTGTTAATGAAAAACTGTTTTTT.

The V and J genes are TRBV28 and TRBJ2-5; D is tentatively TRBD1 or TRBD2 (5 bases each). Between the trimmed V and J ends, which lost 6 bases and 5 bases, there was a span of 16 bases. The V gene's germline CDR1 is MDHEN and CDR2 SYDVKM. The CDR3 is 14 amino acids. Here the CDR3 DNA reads TGTGCCAGCAGAACCACTTTAGAGGGGGAGACCCAGTACTTC. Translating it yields CASRTTLEGETQYF.

The DNA of the CDR3 is TGTGCCAGCAGTCCCACCACCAACTTAGCCGGCACAGATACGCAGTATTTT. Translating gives CASSPTTNLAGTDTQYF. V is TRBV6-4 and J is TRBJ2-3, with D unresolved. Per the germline V gene, CDR1 is MRHNA and CDR2 is SNTAGT. The CDR3 has 17 residues. V was trimmed by 5 bases and J by 1 base, leaving 19 bases between them.

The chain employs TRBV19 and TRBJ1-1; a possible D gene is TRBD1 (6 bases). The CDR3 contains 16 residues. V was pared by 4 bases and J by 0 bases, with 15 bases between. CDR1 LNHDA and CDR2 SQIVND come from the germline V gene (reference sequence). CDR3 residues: CASSRGHKLLNTEAFF. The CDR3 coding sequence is TGTGCCAGTAGTAGGGGACACAAGTTATTGAACACTGAAGCTTTCTTT.

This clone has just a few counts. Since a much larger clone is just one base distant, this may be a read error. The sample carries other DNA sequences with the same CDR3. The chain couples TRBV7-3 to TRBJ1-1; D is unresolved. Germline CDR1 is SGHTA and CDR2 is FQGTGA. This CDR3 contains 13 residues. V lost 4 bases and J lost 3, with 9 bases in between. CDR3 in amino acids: CASSSQRDTEAFF. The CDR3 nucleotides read TGTGCCAGCAGCTCACAACGGGACACTGAAGCTTTCTTT.

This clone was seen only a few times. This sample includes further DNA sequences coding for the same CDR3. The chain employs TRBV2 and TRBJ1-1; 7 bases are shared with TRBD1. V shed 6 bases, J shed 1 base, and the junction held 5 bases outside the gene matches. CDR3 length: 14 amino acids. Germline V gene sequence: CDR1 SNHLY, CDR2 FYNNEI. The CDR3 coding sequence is TGTGCCAGCAGACTGGGACAGAGGAACACTGAAGCTTTCTTT. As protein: CASRLGQRNTEAFF.

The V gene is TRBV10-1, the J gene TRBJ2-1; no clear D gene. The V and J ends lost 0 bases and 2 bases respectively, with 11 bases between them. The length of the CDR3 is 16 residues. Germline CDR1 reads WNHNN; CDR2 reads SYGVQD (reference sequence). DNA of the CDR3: TGCGCCAGCAGTGAGTCCCGGTTGGGCACCTACAATGAGCAGTTCTTC. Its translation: CASSESRLGTYNEQFF.

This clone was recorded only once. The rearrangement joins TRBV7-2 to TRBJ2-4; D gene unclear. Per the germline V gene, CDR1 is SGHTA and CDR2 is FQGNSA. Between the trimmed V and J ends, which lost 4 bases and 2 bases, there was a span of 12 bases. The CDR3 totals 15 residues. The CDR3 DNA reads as TGTGCCAGCAGCTACGCCCCTAAAACCAAAAACATTCAGTACTTC. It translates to CASSYAPKTKNIQYF.

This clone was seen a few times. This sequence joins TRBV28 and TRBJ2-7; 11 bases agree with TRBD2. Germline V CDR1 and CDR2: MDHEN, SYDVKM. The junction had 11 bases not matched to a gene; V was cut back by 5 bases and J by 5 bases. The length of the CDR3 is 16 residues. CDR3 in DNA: TGTGCCAGCAGTGCCCGACTAGCGGGATGGAAGGACGAGCAGTACTTC. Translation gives CASSARLAGWKDEQYF.

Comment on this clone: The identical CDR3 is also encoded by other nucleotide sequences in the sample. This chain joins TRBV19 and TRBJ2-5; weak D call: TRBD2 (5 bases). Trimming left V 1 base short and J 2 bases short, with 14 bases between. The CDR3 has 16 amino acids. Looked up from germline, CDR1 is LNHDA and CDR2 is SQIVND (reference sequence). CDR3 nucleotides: TGTGCCAGTAGTATAGGAAAAACCGGGATTCAAGAGACCCAGTACTTC. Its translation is CASSIGKTGIQETQYF.

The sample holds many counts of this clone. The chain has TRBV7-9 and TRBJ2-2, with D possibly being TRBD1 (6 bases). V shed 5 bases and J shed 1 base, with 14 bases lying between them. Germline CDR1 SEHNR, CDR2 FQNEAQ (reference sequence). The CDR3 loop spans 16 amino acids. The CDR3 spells CASSLGQSLNTGELFF. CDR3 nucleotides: TGTGCCAGCAGCCTCGGACAGAGCTTGAACACCGGGGAGCTGTTTTTT.

As DNA, the CDR3 is TGTGCCAGCACGCAGCGGGGGACAGTGAACACTGAAGCTTTCTTT. It encodes CASTQRGTVNTEAFF. The chain carries TRBV5-4 and TRBJ1-1; 7 nucleotides match TRBD1. The CDR3 covers 15 residues. Germline V gives CDR1 SGHNT, CDR2 YYREEE (reference sequence). V gave up 6 bases and J gave up 0 bases; unmatched junction bases: 8.

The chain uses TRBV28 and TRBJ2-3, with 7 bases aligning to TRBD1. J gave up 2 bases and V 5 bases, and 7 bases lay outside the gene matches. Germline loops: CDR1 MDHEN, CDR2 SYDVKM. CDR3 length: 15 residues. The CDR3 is CASSPGQVDTDTQYF. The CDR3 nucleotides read TGTGCCAGCAGTCCCGGACAGGTGGACACAGATACGCAGTATTTT. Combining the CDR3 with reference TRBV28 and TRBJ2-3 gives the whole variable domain DVKVTQSSRYLVKRTGEKVFLECVQDMDHENMFWYRQDPGLGLRLIYFSYDVKMKEKGDIPEGYSVSREKKERFSLILESASTNQTSMYLCASSPGQVDTDTQYFGPGTRLTVL.

The chain's CDR3 is CASSLAGIAYEQYF. In DNA, the CDR3 is TGTGCCAGCAGTTTAGCAGGGATTGCCTACGAGCAGTACTTC. The chain links TRBV27 to TRBJ2-7, with a weak D call TRBD1 (5 bases). In germline, CDR1 is MNHEY, CDR2 SMNVEV (reference sequence). Trimming stripped 2 bases from V and 2 bases from J, with 10 bases between. The CDR3 runs 14 residues.

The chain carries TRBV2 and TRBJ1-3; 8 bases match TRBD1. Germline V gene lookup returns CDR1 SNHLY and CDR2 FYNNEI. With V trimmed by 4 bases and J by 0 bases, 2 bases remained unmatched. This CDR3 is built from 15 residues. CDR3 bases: TGTGCCAGCAGTGTACAGGGGGTCTCTGGAAACACCATATATTTT. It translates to CASSVQGVSGNTIYF.